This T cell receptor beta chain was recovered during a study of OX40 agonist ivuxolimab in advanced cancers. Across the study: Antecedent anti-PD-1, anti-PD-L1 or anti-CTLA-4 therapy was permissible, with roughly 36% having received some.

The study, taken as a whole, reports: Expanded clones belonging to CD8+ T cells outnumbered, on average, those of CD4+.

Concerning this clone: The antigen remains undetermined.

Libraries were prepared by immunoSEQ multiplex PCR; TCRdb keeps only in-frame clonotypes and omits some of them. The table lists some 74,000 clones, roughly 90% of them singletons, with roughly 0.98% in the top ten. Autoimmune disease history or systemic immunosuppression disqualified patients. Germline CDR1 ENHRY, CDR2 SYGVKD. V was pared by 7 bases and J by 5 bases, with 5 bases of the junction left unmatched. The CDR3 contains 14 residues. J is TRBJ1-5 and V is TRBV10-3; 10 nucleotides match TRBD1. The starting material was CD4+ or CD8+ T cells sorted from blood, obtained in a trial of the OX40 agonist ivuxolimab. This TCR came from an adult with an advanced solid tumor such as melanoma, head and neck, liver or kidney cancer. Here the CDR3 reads CAIKGQGTHQPQHF. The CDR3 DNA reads TGTGCCATCAAGGGACAGGGGACGCATCAGCCCCAGCATTTT.